This TCR beta chain derives from a study of cytomegalovirus exposure and HLA in healthy donors (dated by TCRdb to the late 2010s). As for the study more broadly: An earlier analysis of about 560 of the donors reported about 300 Gb of sequence data and 117 million unique TCR beta sequences obtained from around 180 million T cells. The study used immunosequencing to profile the T cell repertoires of 666 subjects and linked those repertoires to cytomegalovirus serostatus. An earlier analysis of approximately 640 of the donors applied high-throughput TCR beta sequencing to assess whether each TCR beta V gene segment acted as functional or pseudogenic. Along with the approximately 620-subject first cohort, a separate validation cohort of over a hundred different subjects was used. An early release covering around 630 HLA-typed donors comprised around 300 gigabases of sequencing data and around 80 million unique TCR sequences. The aim of the study was to test whether cataloging public T cell receptors could identify signatures of past pathogen exposure. To study patterns of TCR occurrence, a later analysis re-analyzed previously published TCR beta repertoires from 600 to 750 donors and added high-resolution HLA genotyping. Of the 350 to 450 genotyped donors, approximately 81% were placed in the genetic ancestry cluster associated with self-reported Caucasian donors. The number of typed donors differed by locus: 629-630 for A, B, C, DRB1 and DQB1; 522 for DQA1; 606 for DPA1; and about 450 for DPB1. High-throughput TCR immunosequencing, statistical association of individual TCRs with disease status, and machine learning were combined to predict cytomegalovirus infection status. Genome-wide SNP genotypes for about 65% of the roughly 670 donors were used in a later genetic analysis, which treated that subset as a discovery cohort. About 5 DR-DQ haplotypes were handled as single units for association and clustering, since linkage in the cohort was strong. Among roughly 400 genotyped donors of the cohort, an average of approximately 240,000 unique TCR beta nucleotide sequences were sequenced per donor, roughly 20% of them non-productive. All discovery cohort repertoires had been generated using a single sequencing platform. The later analysis used no new phenotypic data to find candidate immune exposures, relying instead on TCR beta sequences and their occurrence across donors. Class I and class II HLA loci were covered by the typing at four-digit resolution. Alongside the repertoire data, information on donor age, sex, ethnicity and CMV serostatus was compiled.

With regard to this clone: It has no known antigen specificity. It has no much larger one-base neighbor in the sample; base qualities were not kept.

In total, approximately 700 healthy bone marrow donors made up the cohort. All cohort members were sampled while nominally healthy, although unrecorded immune exposures were likely present. The donor tested CMV seronegative, placing the donor among the 350 or so seronegative members of the cohort. A peripheral blood sample was collected from each donor, and TCR beta sequencing was performed on peripheral blood mononuclear cells. Genomic DNA extraction from the blood cell samples was performed with the Qiagen DNeasy Blood Extraction Kit. Taken from cysteine to phenylalanine, the CDR3 has 16 residues. The kept DNA is CDR3 alone, 48 bases in frame from the first base. From the germline V gene, CDR1 is SGDLS and CDR2 is YYNGEE. At the junction V is shortened by 2 bases and J by 5 bases; bases outside the gene matches: 7. The library was made by the immunoSEQ multiplex PCR assay. A mixture of 60 forward primers for TCR Vbeta segments and 13 reverse primers for TCR Jbeta segments was used in the multiplex PCR. The CDR3 region of rearranged TCR beta genes was amplified from genomic DNA by a multiplex PCR assay. On the Illumina HiSeq System, the amplified TCR beta libraries were sequenced as 87-base-pair reads. The paper's processing steps were these. Across the 700 or so repertoires, a later analysis counted 60 million to 90 million unique TCR beta chains, roughly 11 million of which were shared by at least two donors. Raw reads were error-corrected and collapsed into unique sequences with a nearest-neighbor algorithm that merged closely related sequences to remove PCR and sequencing errors. V, D and J gene segments were assigned by aligning CDR3 sequences to IMGT reference sequences. For a sequence to be retained, a match of at least six nucleotides was required to both a V gene segment and a J gene segment. A rearrangement was called productive if the CDR3 had no stop codons and remained in frame with V and J, and every other rearrangement was called non-productive. Following IMGT convention, CDR3 was defined as the stretch from the second conserved V-encoded cysteine to the conserved J-encoded phenylalanine. The earlier analysis of a few hundred of the donors excluded sequences that lacked an unambiguous match to a single V gene segment. In an earlier analysis of around 590 of the donors, a V segment was called functional when productive rearrangements were above 56.7%, and segregating when the standard deviation between donors exceeded 5%. A statistical classification framework was developed to diagnose cytomegalovirus status using the catalog of TCR beta chain sequences. V and J gene assignment, in a later analysis, came from comparing TCR nucleotide sequences with IMGT/GENE-DB human TR gene sequences. In a later analysis, CDR3 sequences and most-parsimonious VDJ recombination scenarios were assigned using the TCRdist pipeline. In a later analysis, each TCR beta chain was defined by its CDR3 amino acid sequence together with its V-gene family, and reads lacking a unique V-gene family were excluded. To address suspected cross-contamination and a sequencing artifact, a later analysis removed several hundred highly shared, low-generation-probability nucleotide sequences. In a later analysis, a clonal expansion index was calculated for each public chain from normalized within-repertoire ranks of inferred template counts. Generation probabilities in a later analysis came from a VDJ recombination model fitted to out-of-frame rearrangements, and those results were checked against IGoR. In a later analysis, hypergeometric tests were used to score TCR-TCR, TCR-HLA and TCR-CMV co-occurrence, with a repertoire-size bias correction applied to TCR pairs. In a later analysis, false discovery rates were estimated by permuting HLA or CMV assignments 20 times. In a later analysis, co-occurring TCRs were grouped using DBSCAN, and TCRdist sequence similarity was added for clustering within HLA-allele-positive subsets. For co-occurrence clustering, repertoires with fewer than 30,000 or more than 120,000 public chains were excluded, along with about five repertoires with anomalous nucleotide sharing. TCRdb limited this immuneACCESS table to in-frame rearrangements with V and J called. A share of clones is missing; checked studies link under half to unresolved V genes, and the rest is unexplained. D and trimming were read from the DNA, whereas the V and J calls and clone size are those reported in that table. In all, the sample holds 150,000 to 200,000 clones, and about 79% of those were seen once. Roughly 0.82% of the sample is held by the ten biggest clonotypes.

Summary of the overall study and its limitations: Specific HLA alleles were associated with 15,000 to 20,000 TCR beta sequences at a false discovery rate of 0.05 in a later analysis. The sequencing pipeline was judged likely to have produced a cluster of highly shared sequence variants as a technical artifact. It was suggested by the authors that the approach could potentially be generalized to other disease states and immunological phenotypes. According to a later analysis, most CMV-associated TCR beta chains appeared to be HLA-restricted, and the HLA associations seemed to be driven largely by CMV exposure. A further reported finding was that TCR beta sequences accurately predicted the HLA-A and HLA-B alleles for most subjects in the first cohort. In vitro tests confirmed that a few of the cytomegalovirus-associated TCR beta chains recognize cytomegalovirus antigens. Correlated functional status among segregating V segments might be attributable to linkage disequilibrium, but an unknown experimental factor could not be ruled out. About 17 rarely observed V segments, including chromosome 9 orphons, were excluded from the earlier analysis of some 590 of the donors because counts were too low. Because HLA typing was unavailable for some donors at each locus, only the typed subset was used in association tests. In a later analysis, HLA-associated TCR beta chains showed more clonal expansion and lower generation probabilities than non-associated chains that were equally common. Most TCR sequences were observed very rarely across donors, whereas some public TCRs were present in many individuals. CMV serostatus was the only immune exposure information available for the cohort. Roughly uniform sequencing depth across donors was assumed in presence/absence analyses, although this assumption may not hold. V-gene and J-gene trimming of TCR beta chains was associated with a missense DCLRE1C variant in a later genetic analysis, and the association was replicated in an independent cohort. The classifier was reported to diagnose cytomegalovirus status with high specificity and sensitivity in both the original and validation cohorts. A later analysis found that TCR association rates varied across HLA loci, with DRB1 alleles showing the most associated TCRs and HLA-C alleles the fewest. The 87-base-pair reads could not distinguish some IMGT-functional V segments, including TRBV6-2 and TRBV6-3, so those segments were excluded. According to a later genetic analysis, donors in an Asian-associated ancestry cluster had fewer N-insertions in productive TCRs than the approximately 650-donor mean. Strong co-occurrence of HLA alleles, especially DR and DQ, made assigning TCR associations to individual alleles difficult. The study listed approximately 150 TCR beta chains as associated with cytomegalovirus. Only TCR beta chains were sequenced in this cohort, and the absence of alpha or paired-chain data limited detectable features. According to a later analysis, parvovirus B19, influenza, CMV and Epstein-Barr virus appeared linked to several top co-occurrence clusters. An earlier analysis of approximately 530 of the donors showed that most TCR beta V segments appeared in productive rearrangements either about 87% or about 30% of the time, which broadly matched IMGT annotations.

This receptor chain uses TRBV9 and TRBJ2-2, and 9 bases in between align with TRBD2. The sample comprised PBMCs. This receptor was identified in a female donor in good health and CMV-seronegative. The CDR3 here reads CASSVSLAGRTGELFF. Here is the DNA: TGTGCCAGCAGCGTGAGTCTAGCGGGACGAACCGGGGAGCTGTTTTTT.